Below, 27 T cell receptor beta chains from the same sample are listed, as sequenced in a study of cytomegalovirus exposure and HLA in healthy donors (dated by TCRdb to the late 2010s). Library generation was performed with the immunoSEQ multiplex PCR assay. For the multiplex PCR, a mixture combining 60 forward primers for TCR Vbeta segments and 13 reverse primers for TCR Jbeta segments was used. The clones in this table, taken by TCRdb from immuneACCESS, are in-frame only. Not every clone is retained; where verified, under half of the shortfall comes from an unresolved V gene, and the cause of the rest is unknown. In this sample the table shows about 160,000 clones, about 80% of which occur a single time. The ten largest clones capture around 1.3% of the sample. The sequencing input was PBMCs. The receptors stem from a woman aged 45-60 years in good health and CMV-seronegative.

The CDR3 spells CASSMGSRGSNQPQHF. CDR3 in DNA: TGTGCCAGTAGTATGGGATCCAGGGGGAGCAATCAGCCCCAGCATTTT. The chain combines TRBV19 with TRBJ1-5, with 7 bases that match TRBD1. The V and J ends lost 3 bases and 1 base, in that order; junction bases with no gene match: 6. Germline V CDR1 and CDR2: LNHDA, SQIVND (reference sequence). This CDR3 contains 16 residues.

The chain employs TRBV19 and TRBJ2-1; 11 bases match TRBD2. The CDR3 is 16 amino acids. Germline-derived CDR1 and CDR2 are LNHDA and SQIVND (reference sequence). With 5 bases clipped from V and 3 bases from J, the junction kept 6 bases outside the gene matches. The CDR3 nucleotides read TGTGCCAGTAGTTCCGGGACTAGCGGAGTCTACAATGAGCAGTTCTTC. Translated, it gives CASSSGTSGVYNEQFF.

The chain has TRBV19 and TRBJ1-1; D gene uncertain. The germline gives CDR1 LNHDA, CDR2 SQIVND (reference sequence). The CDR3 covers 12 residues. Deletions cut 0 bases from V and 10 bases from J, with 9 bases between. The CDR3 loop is CASSIDAGTAFF. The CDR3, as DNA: TGTGCCAGTAGTATAGATGCGGGTACAGCTTTCTTT.

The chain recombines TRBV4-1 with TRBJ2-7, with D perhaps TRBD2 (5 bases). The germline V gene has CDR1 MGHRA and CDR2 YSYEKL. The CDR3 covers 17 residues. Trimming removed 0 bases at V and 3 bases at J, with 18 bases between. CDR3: CASSQDEGRLLSYEQYF. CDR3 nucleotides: TGCGCCAGCAGCCAAGATGAGGGCAGACTCCTCAGCTACGAGCAGTACTTC.

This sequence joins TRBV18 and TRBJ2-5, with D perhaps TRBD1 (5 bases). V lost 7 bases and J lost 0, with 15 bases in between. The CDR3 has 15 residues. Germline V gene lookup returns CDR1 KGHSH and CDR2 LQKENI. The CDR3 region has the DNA TGTGCCAGCTTCCAACCAGGGTGGGACCAAGAGACCCAGTACTTC. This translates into CASFQPGWDQETQYF.

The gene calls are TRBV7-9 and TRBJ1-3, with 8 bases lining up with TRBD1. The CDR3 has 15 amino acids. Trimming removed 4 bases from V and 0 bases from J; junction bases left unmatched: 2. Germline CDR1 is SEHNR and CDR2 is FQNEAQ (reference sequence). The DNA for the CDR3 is TGTGCCAGCAGCTCGGACAGGGACTCTGGAAACACCATATATTTT. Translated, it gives CASSSDRDSGNTIYF. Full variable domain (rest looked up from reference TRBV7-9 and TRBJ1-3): DTGVSQNPRHKITKRGQNVTFRCDPISEHNRLYWYRQTLGQGPEFLTYFQNEAQLEKSRLLSDRFSAERPKGSFSTLEIQRTEQGDSAMYLCASSSDRDSGNTIYFGEGSWLTVV.

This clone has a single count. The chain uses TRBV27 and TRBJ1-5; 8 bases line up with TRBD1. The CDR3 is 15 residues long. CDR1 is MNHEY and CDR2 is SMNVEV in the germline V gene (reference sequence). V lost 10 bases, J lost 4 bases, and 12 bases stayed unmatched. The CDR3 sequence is CATHRGVGENQPQHF. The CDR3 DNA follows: TGTGCCACTCACAGGGGGGTCGGCGAAAATCAGCCCCAGCATTTT.

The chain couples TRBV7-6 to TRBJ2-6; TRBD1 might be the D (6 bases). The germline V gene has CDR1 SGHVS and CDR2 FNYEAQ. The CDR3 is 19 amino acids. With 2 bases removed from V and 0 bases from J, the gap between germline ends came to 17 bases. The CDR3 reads CASSLRRAGESSGANVLTF. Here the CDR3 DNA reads TGTGCCAGCAGCTTACGTAGGGCAGGGGAGAGCTCTGGGGCCAACGTCCTGACTTTC.

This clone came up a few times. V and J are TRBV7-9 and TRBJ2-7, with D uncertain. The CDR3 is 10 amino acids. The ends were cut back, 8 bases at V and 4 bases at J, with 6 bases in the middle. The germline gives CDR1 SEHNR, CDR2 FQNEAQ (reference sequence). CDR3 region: CASGGYEQYF. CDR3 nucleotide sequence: TGTGCCAGCGGCGGTTACGAGCAGTACTTC. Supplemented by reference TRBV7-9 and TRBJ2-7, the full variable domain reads DTGVSQNPRHKITKRGQNVTFRCDPISEHNRLYWYRQTLGQGPEFLTYFQNEAQLEKSRLLSDRFSAERPKGSFSTLEIQRTEQGDSAMYLCASGGYEQYFGPGTRLTVT.

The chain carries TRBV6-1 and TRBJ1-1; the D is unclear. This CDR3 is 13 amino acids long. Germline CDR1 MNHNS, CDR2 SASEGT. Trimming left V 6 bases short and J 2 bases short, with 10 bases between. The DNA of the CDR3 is TGTGCCAGCAGCCGCACTCTCAACACTGAAGCTTTCTTT. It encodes CASSRTLNTEAFF.

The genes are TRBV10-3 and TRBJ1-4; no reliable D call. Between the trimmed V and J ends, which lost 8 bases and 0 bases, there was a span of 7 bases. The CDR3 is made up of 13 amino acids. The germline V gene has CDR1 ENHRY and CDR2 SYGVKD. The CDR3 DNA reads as TGTGCCATCGCGTCTTCAACTAATGAAAAACTGTTTTTT. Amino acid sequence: CAIASSTNEKLFF.

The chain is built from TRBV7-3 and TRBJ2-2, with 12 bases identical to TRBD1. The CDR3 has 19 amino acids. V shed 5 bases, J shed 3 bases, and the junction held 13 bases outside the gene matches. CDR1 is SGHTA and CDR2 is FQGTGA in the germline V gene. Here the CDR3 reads CASSPRDRGRGGDTGELFF. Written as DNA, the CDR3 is TGTGCCAGCAGCCCGCGGGACAGGGGGCGCGGCGGGGACACCGGGGAGCTGTTTTTT.

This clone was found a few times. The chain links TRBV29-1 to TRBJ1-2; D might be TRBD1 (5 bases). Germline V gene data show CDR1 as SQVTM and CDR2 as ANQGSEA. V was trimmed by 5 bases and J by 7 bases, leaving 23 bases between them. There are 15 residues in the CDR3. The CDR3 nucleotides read TGCAGCGTTCCTACCGGGGACTCCCTGCGGGGTGGCTACACCTTC. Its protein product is CSVPTGDSLRGGYTF.

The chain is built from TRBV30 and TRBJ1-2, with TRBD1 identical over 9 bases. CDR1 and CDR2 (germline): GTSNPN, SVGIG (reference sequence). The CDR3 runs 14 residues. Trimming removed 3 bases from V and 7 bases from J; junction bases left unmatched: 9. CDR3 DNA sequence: TGTGCCTGGAGCTGGGGACAGGGCTCCCGTGGCTACACCTTC. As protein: CAWSWGQGSRGYTF.

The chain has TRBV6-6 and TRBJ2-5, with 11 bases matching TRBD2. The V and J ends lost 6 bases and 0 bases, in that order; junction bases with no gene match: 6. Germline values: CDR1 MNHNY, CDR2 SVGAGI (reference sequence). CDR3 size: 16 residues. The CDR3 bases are TGTGCCAGCAGCGACCGACTAGCGGGGTACCAAGAGACCCAGTACTTC. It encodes CASSDRLAGYQETQYF.

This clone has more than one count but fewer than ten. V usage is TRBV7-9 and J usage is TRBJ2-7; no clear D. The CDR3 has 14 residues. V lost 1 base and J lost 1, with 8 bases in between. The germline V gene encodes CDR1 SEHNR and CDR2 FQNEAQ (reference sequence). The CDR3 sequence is CASSLVPNSYEQYF. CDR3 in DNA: TGTGCCAGCAGCTTAGTCCCCAATTCCTACGAGCAGTACTTC.

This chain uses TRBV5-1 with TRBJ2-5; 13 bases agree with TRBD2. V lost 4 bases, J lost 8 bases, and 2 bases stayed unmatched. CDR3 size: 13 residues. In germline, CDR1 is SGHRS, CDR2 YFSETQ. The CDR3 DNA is TGCGCCAGCAGCGGGACTAGCGGGAAAACCCAGTACTTC. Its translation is CASSGTSGKTQYF.

CDR3 DNA sequence: TGTGCCAGCAGCCAAGATCGGGGGGCGCGTAACACCATATATTTT. Translation gives CASSQDRGARNTIYF. The chain joins TRBV4-2 to TRBJ1-3; a possible D gene is TRBD1 (6 bases). The CDR3 is 15 residues long. Trimming cost V 0 bases and J 7 bases, with 13 bases left between them. The germline V gene encodes CDR1 LGHNA and CDR2 YNFKEQ.

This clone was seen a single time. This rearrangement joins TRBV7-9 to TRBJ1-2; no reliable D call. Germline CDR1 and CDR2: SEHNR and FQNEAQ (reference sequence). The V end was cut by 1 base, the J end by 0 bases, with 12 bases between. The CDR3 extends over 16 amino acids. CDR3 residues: CASSLGSHQANYGYTF. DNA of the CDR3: TGTGCCAGCAGCTTAGGGTCACACCAAGCTAACTATGGCTACACCTTC.

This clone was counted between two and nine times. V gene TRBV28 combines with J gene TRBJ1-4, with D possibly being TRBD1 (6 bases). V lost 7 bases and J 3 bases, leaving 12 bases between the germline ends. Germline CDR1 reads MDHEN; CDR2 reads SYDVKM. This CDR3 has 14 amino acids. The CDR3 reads CASTQGWANEKLFF. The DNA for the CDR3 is TGTGCCAGCACCCAGGGGTGGGCTAATGAAAAACTGTTTTTT. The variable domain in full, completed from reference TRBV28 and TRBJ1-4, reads DVKVTQSSRYLVKRTGEKVFLECVQDMDHENMFWYRQDPGLGLRLIYFSYDVKMKEKGDIPEGYSVSREKKERFSLILESASTNQTSMYLCASTQGWANEKLFFGSGTQLSVL.

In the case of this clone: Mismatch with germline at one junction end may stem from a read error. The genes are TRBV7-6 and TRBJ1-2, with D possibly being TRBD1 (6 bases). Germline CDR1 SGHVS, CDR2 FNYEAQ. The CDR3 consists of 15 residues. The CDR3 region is CASSSLGGTFYGYAF. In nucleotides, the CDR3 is TGTGCCAGCAGCTCTCTTGGGGGCACCTTCTATGGCTACGCCTTC.

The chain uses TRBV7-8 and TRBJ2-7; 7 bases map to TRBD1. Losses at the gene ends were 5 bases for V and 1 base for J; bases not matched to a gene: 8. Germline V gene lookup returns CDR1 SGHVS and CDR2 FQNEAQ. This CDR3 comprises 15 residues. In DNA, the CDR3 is TGTGCCAGCAGCGACCGGGACAGACTATCCTACGAGCAGTACTTC. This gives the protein CASSDRDRLSYEQYF. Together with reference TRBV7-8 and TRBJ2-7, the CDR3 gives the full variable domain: GAGVSQSPRYKVAKRGQDVALRCDPISGHVSLFWYQQALGQGPEFLTYFQNEAQLDKSGLPSDRFFAERPEGSVSTLKIQRTQQEDSAVYLCASSDRDRLSYEQYFGPGTRLTVT.

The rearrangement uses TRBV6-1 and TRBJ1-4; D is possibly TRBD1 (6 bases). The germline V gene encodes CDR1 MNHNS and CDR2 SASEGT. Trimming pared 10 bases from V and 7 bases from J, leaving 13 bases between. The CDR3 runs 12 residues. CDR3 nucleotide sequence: TGTGCCATCACAGGGAGGGGTGAAAAACTGTTTTTT. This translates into CAITGRGEKLFF.

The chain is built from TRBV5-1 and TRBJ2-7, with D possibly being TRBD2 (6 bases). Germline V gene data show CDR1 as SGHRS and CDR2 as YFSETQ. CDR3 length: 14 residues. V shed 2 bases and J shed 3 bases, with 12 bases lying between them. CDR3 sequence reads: CASSLRGGSYEQYF. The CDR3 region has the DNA TGCGCCAGCAGCTTACGGGGAGGCAGCTACGAGCAGTACTTC.

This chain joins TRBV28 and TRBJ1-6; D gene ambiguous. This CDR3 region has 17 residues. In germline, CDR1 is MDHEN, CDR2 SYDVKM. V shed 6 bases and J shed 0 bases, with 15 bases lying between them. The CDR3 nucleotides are TGTGCCAGCAGCTTAGGGCTCACGTACTCCTATAATTCACCCCTCCACTTT. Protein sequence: CASSLGLTYSYNSPLHF.

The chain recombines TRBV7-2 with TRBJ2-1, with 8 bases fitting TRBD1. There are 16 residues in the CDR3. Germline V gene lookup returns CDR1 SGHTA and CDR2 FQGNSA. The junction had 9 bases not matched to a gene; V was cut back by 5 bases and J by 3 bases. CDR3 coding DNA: TGTGCCAGCAGCCAGGCCCGGGACAGGTACTACAATGAGCAGTTCTTC. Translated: CASSQARDRYYNEQFF.

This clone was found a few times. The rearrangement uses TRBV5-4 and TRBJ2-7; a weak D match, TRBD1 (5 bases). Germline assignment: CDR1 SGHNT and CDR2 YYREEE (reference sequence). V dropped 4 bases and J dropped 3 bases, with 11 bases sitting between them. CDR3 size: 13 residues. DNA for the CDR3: TGTGCCAGCAGCAAGGGGCAGGGCTACGAGCAGTACTTC. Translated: CASSKGQGYEQYF.